These 16 T cell receptor beta chains originate from one sample sequenced in a study of CD8+ T cells in alopecia areata. TCR sequencing used cDNA made by reverse transcription of extracted RNA. The method was immunoSEQ multiplex PCR; TCRdb's version includes in-frame clones alone and lacks a portion of them. Of hundreds of thousands of clones listed, just over 65% are singletons. The treatment is: oral pan-JAK inhibitor, 5-10 mg twice daily. The material sequenced was CD4+ T cells sorted from blood, taken at week 44, from a patient treated with tofacitinib. Every receptor here comes from a human donor with alopecia areata.

The V and J genes are TRBV7-2 and TRBJ2-7; 13 bases map to TRBD2. The CDR3 has 15 amino acids. J lost 3 bases, V lost 5 bases, and 4 bases had no gene match. Germline V CDR1 and CDR2: SGHTA, FQGNSA. The CDR3 bases are TGTGCCAGCAGCCTGGGACTAGCGGGGTACTACGAGCAGTACTTC. Translating gives CASSLGLAGYYEQYF.

The rearrangement uses TRBV14 and TRBJ1-6; tentatively, D is TRBD1 (5 bases). Germline lookup yields CDR1 SGHDN and CDR2 FVKESK. This CDR3 region has 15 residues. Trimming took 0 bases from V and 7 from J, leaving 10 bases between them. In nucleotides, the CDR3 is TGTGCCAGCAGCCAAGAGAACAGGCTGAATTCACCCCTCCACTTT. This gives the protein CASSQENRLNSPLHF.

V usage is TRBV6-6 and J usage is TRBJ1-2; D is ambiguous. Germline V gene lookup returns CDR1 MNHNY and CDR2 SVGAGI (reference sequence). The CDR3 contains 15 residues. V was trimmed by 3 bases and J by 0 bases, leaving 11 bases between them. CDR3 sequence: CASSYTQAANYGYTF. The DNA of the CDR3 is TGTGCCAGCAGTTATACCCAGGCAGCTAACTATGGCTACACCTTC.

CDR3 nucleotides: TGTGCCACCAGCGCTGAGGGGGATAGCACAGATACGCAGTATTTT. As protein: CATSAEGDSTDTQYF. The chain links TRBV15 to TRBJ2-3; maybe TRBD1 (6 bases). Germline assignment: CDR1 LNHNV and CDR2 YYDKDF (reference sequence). The CDR3 has 15 amino acids. Trimming pared 5 bases from V and 0 bases from J, leaving 12 bases between.

The chain recombines TRBV15 with TRBJ2-5; TRBD1 matches at 7 bases. V was pared by 2 bases and J by 5 bases, with 11 bases of the junction left unmatched. Germline CDR1 and CDR2: LNHNV and YYDKDF (reference sequence). There are 16 residues in the CDR3. CDR3 sequence: CATSRTDDREGETQYF. In nucleotides, the CDR3 is TGTGCCACCAGCAGAACCGACGACAGGGAAGGGGAGACCCAGTACTTC.

The rearrangement links TRBV5-1 to TRBJ1-4, with D tentatively TRBD1 (5 bases). Germline V CDR1 and CDR2: SGHRS, YFSETQ. Trimming shortened V by 4 bases and J by 7 bases, and 17 bases separated the two germline ends. This CDR3 comprises 15 residues. CDR3 residues: CASSRDRTGGEKLFF. DNA for the CDR3: TGCGCCAGCAGCAGGGACCGGACGGGGGGTGAAAAACTGTTTTTT.

The chain uses TRBV7-2 and TRBJ2-1; 10 bases map to TRBD2. The trim removed 2 bases at V and 6 bases at J, leaving 4 bases unmatched. The CDR3 contains 15 residues. Looked up from germline, CDR1 is SGHTA and CDR2 is FQGNSA. The CDR3 loop is CASSLSQRGGNEQFF. The CDR3 nucleotides read TGTGCCAGCAGCTTAAGCCAGCGGGGGGGCAATGAGCAGTTCTTC.

The rearrangement joins TRBV6-6 to TRBJ1-2; 9 positions match TRBD1. The V segment lost 6 bases and the J segment 4 bases; nucleotides outside the gene matches: 6. CDR3 length: 14 amino acids. Germline V lookup: CDR1 MNHNY, CDR2 SVGAGI (reference sequence). CDR3: CASSPRTGVYGYTF. DNA for the CDR3: TGTGCCAGCAGCCCCCGGACAGGGGTCTATGGCTACACCTTC.

The table lists this clone with many counts. The chain joins TRBV11-3 to TRBJ1-1; D not certain. The CDR3 contains 13 residues. V lost 3 bases and J lost 1, with 6 bases in between. Germline V gene lookup returns CDR1 SGHNT and CDR2 YENEEA. Written as DNA, the CDR3 is TGTGCCAGCAGCTTCAGCAGGAACACTGAAGCTTTCTTT. Protein product: CASSFSRNTEAFF.

In its sample, this clone was seen many times. This rearrangement joins TRBV9 to TRBJ2-7, with D maybe TRBD2 (6 bases). The CDR3 loop spans 14 amino acids. With 2 bases removed from V and 7 bases from J, the gap between germline ends came to 16 bases. CDR1 is SGDLS and CDR2 is YYNGEE in the germline V gene. CDR3 nucleotides: TGTGCCAGCAGCGTGGGCGGGGATCCTCGGGAGCAGTACTTC. It is translated as CASSVGGDPREQYF.

The chain carries TRBV5-1 and TRBJ1-2; 9 bases agree with TRBD1. J gave up 4 bases and V 4 bases, and 5 bases lay outside the gene matches. The germline V gene encodes CDR1 SGHRS and CDR2 YFSETQ. The CDR3 contains 14 residues. In nucleotides, the CDR3 is TGCGCCAGCAGCACGGGACAGGGAACCTATGGCTACACCTTC. Its protein is CASSTGQGTYGYTF.

The V gene is TRBV21-1, the J gene TRBJ2-7; the table's D call of TRBD2 was not tested on the DNA. TRBV21-1 is a pseudogene segment. CDR3 length: 10 amino acids. The CDR3 sequence is CASRPTKQYF. CDR3 DNA: TGTGCCAGCAGACCGACTAAGCAGTACTTC.

The J gene is TRBJ2-7, the V gene TRBV2; D unclear. The ends were cut back, 8 bases at V and 3 bases at J, with 5 bases in the middle. The CDR3 runs 10 residues. The germline V gene encodes CDR1 SNHLY and CDR2 FYNNEI. The CDR3 region has the DNA TGTGCCAGCTCGATCTACGAGCAGTACTTC. Translation: CASSIYEQYF.

This chain joins TRBV29-1 and TRBJ1-2, with 9 bases aligning to TRBD1. The CDR3 totals 14 residues. After removal of 5 bases from V and 7 bases from J, the junction contained 11 bases not matched to a gene. Germline V gene sequence: CDR1 SQVTM, CDR2 ANQGSEA. CDR3 bases: TGCAGCGTTCTAGGCTTGGACAGGGGTGCTGGCTACACCTTC. Amino acids: CSVLGLDRGAGYTF.

This clone turned up a few times. The rearrangement links TRBV4-3 to TRBJ2-2; 9 bases are shared with TRBD2. The CDR3 length is 18 residues. J lost 5 bases, V lost 4 bases, and 14 bases had no gene match. Germline V gives CDR1 LGHNA, CDR2 YSLEER. The CDR3 DNA is TGCGCCAGCAGCCCCAAGCCCCACACTAGCGGGCTAACCGGGGAGCTGTTTTTT. Translated, it gives CASSPKPHTSGLTGELFF.

This sequence joins TRBV29-1 and TRBJ2-7; TRBD1 agrees at 7 bases. Trimming removed 7 bases from V and 2 bases from J; junction bases left unmatched: 5. Germline V CDR1 and CDR2: SQVTM, ANQGSEA. This CDR3 contains 12 residues. The CDR3 DNA sequence: TGCAGCGCCCTGACAGGGACCTACGAGCAGTACTTC. This translates into CSALTGTYEQYF.